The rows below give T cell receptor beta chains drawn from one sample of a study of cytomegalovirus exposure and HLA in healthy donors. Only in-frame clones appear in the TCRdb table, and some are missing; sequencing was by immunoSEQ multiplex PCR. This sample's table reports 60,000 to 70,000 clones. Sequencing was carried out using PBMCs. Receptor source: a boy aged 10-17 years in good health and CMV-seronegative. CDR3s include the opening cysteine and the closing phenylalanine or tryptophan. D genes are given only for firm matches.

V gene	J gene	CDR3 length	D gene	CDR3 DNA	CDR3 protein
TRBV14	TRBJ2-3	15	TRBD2	TGTGCCAGCAGCCCGACTAGCGGGGGATTAGATACGCAGTATTTT	CASSPTSGGLDTQYF
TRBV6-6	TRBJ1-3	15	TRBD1	TGTGCCAGCAGCTTAAGCAGGGGGCATGGAAACACCATATATTTT	CASSLSRGHGNTIYF
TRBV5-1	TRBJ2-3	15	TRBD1	TGCGCCAGCAGCTTTCAGGGGGCCGGCACAGATACGCAGTATTTT	CASSFQGAGTDTQYF
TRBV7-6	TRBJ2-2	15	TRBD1	TGTGCCAGCAGCTCTACAGGGGGGAACACCGGGGAGCTGTTTTTT	CASSSTGGNTGELFF
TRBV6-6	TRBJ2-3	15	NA	TGTGCCAGCAGTTACGGAGGGCCAAGGACAGATACGCAGTATTTT	CASSYGGPRTDTQYF
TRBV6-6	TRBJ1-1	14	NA	TGTGCCAGCAGGCTACCAGGGCAGCACACTGAAGCTTTCTTT	CASRLPGQHTEAFF
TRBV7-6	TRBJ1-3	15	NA	TGTGCCAGCAGCCCGATGTTGGGGAGTGGAAACACCATATATTTT	CASSPMLGSGNTIYF
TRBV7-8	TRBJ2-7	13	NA	TGTGCCAGCAGCCAAACGCGAAACTACGAGCAGTACTTC	CASSQTRNYEQYF
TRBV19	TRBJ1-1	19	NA	TGTGCCAGTAGTATAGACCGACTGTTAGACCGCCTAAAGAACACTGAAGCTTTCTTT	CASSIDRLLDRLKNTEAFF
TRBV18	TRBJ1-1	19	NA	TGTGCCAGCTCACCCGAAACGGGGGGCCGATTCTCAAGGTACACTGAAGCTTTCTTT	CASSPETGGRFSRYTEAFF
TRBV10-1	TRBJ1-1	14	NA	TGCGCCAGCAGTCCTACGACGGGGGACCGTGAAGCTTTCTTT	CASSPTTGDREAFF
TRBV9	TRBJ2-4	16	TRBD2	TGTGCCAGCAGCGTAGCAGCGGGAGGGCCAGGAGACATTCAGTACTTC	CASSVAAGGPGDIQYF
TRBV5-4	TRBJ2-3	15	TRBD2	TGTGCCAGCAGCGGCGGGACTAGCGGGGCAAATACGCAGTATTTT	CASSGGTSGANTQYF
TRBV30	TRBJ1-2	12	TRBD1	TGTGCCTGGCGACAGGGGGCAAGCGGCTACACCTTC	CAWRQGASGYTF
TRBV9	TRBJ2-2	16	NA	TGTGCCAGCAGCGTAGGGGCAGGGGTTAACACCGGGGAGCTGTTTTTT	CASSVGAGVNTGELFF
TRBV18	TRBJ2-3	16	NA	TGTGCCAGCTCACAACTCCCTGGGGAGAGTACAGATACGCAGTATTTT	CASSQLPGESTDTQYF
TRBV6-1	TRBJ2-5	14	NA	TGTGCCAGCAGTGAAGGGACTACGCAAGAGACCCAGTACTTC	CASSEGTTQETQYF
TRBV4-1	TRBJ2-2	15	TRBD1	TGCGCCAGCAGTCAGCCGGGACAGGGGACCGGGGAGCTGTTTTTT	CASSQPGQGTGELFF
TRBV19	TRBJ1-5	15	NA	TGTGCCAGTAGCGGCGCGGGTTTTGTGTTACAGCCCCAGCATTTT	CASSGAGFVLQPQHF
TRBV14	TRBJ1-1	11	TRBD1	TGTGCCAGCGGGACAGGGGGCGACGCTTTCTTT	CASGTGGDAFF
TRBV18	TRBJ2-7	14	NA	TGTGCCAGCTCACCACCAGGGCTAGCTCACGAGCAGTACTTC	CASSPPGLAHEQYF
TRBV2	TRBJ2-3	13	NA	TGTGCCAGCAGTGAAAATCCAGTTCCAACGCAGTATTTT	CASSENPVPTQYF
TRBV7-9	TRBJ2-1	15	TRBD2	TGTGCCAGCAGCCCACCGGGACTAGCGGACAATGAGCAGTTCTTC	CASSPPGLADNEQFF
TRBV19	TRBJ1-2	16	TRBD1	TGTGCCAGTAGTATTTTACCGGGACAGGGATTTTATGGCTACACCTTC	CASSILPGQGFYGYTF
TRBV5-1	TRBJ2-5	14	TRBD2	TGCGCCAGCAGCCTTAGCGGGGGGCAAGAGACCCTGTACTTC	CASSLSGGQETLYF
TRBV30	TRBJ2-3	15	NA	TGTGCCTGGAGCTACCGGGACATATATTATGGTACGCAGTATTTT	CAWSYRDIYYGTQYF
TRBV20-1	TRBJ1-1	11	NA	TGCAGTGCTAGAGCGAGGGACTTGGCTTTCTTT	CSARARDLAFF
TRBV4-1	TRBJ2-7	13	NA	TGCGCCAGCAGCCAAGAGGGCTTCTACGAGCAGTACTTC	CASSQEGFYEQYF
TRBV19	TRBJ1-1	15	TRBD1	TGTGCCAGTAGTGCATCCCCAGGGGGCCGCACTGAAGCTTTCTTT	CASSASPGGRTEAFF
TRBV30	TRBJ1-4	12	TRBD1	TGTGCCCTCGGACAGGTTAATGAAAAACTGTTTTTT	CALGQVNEKLFF
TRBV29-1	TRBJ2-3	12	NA	TGCAGCGTTGAAGCGGTCGCAGATACGCAGTATTTT	CSVEAVADTQYF
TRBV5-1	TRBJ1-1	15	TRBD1	TGCGCCAGCAGCTTGCTAAGGGGGCTCGAGGGTGAAGCTTTCTTT	CASSLLRGLEGEAFF
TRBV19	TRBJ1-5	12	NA	TGTGCCAGTAGCTTACAGGATCAGCCCCAGCATTTT	CASSLQDQPQHF
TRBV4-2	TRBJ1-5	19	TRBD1	TGTGCCAGCAGCCAAGAATCCTCCGCAGGGGGCTTTGGCAATCAGCCCCAGCATTTT	CASSQESSAGGFGNQPQHF
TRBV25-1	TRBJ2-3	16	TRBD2	TGTGCCAGCAGGCGGACTAGCGGGGGGTCCACAGATACGCAGTATTTT	CASRRTSGGSTDTQYF
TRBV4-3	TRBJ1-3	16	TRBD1	TGCGCCAGCAGCCAAGGGATGACAGGGGCTGGAAACACCATATATTTT	CASSQGMTGAGNTIYF
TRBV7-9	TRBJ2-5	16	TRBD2	TGTGCCAGCAGCTTGCTAGCGGGGGGTCGAGGGGAAACCCAGTACTTC	CASSLLAGGRGETQYF
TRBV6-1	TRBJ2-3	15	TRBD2	TGTGCCAGCAGTGAATTGAGCGGGAGCAGGGATACGCAGTATTTT	CASSELSGSRDTQYF
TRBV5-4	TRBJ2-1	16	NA	TGTGCCAGCAGCTTGGGCCCGGGAAGGAGAGGCGATGAGCAGTTCTTC	CASSLGPGRRGDEQFF
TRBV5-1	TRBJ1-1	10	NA	TGCGCCAGCATAAACACTGAAGCTTTCTTT	CASINTEAFF
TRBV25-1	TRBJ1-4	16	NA	TGTGCCAGCAGTGTCTCGCCGGGACAAGACCATGAAAAACTGTTTTTT	CASSVSPGQDHEKLFF
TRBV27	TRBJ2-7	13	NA	TGTGCCACCGCGGTGGGGGCGGGCTACGAGCAGTACTTC	CATAVGAGYEQYF
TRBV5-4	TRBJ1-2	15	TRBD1	TGTGCCAGCAGCTCCCCGACAGGGTCTAACTATGGCTACACCTTC	CASSSPTGSNYGYTF
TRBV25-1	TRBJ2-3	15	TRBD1	TGTGCCAGCTCATCTAGCGGACAGGGGGCAGATACGCAGTATTTT	CASSSSGQGADTQYF
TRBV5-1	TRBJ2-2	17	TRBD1	TGCGCCAGCAGCCCCGAGGGGCGGACAGGGCCCACCGGGGAGCTGTTTTTT	CASSPEGRTGPTGELFF
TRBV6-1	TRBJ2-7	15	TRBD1	TGTGCCAGCAGTGAAGAACAGGGGCTACCCTACGAGCAGTACTTC	CASSEEQGLPYEQYF
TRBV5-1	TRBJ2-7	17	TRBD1	TGCGCCAGCAGTTTAATAGCAGCCGGGACAGTTTCCTACGAGCAGTACTTC	CASSLIAAGTVSYEQYF
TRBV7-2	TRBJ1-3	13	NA	TGTGCCAGCAGCCAAGCGCCTGGAAACACCATATATTTT	CASSQAPGNTIYF